This TCR beta chain comes out of a study of shared clonotypes between healthy human individuals. Clones were read by immunoSEQ multiplex PCR, and TCRdb kept only the in-frame ones, dropping some. The sample shows 1,400,000 or so clones, approximately 98.5% of them seen only once. The germline V gene encodes CDR1 SGDLS and CDR2 YYNGEE. The CDR3 totals 14 residues. J was trimmed by 8 bases and V by 1 base; bases with no gene match: 3. The rearrangement joins TRBV9 to TRBJ2-1; 10 bases match TRBD2. This clonotype was sampled from a man between 25 and 39 years old in good health. Sequencing was carried out using naive CD4+ T cells sorted from blood. The subset here: CD45RA+ positively selected. CDR3 in amino acids: CASSVTGTSDEQFF. In nucleotides, the CDR3 is TGTGCCAGCAGCGTAACCGGGACTAGCGATGAGCAGTTCTTC. The full variable domain, with the rest looked up from reference TRBV9 and TRBJ2-1, is DSGVTQTPKHLITATGQRVTLRCSPRSGDLSVYWYQQSLDQGLQFLIQYYNGEERAKGNILERFSAQQFPDLHSELNLSSLELGDSALYFCASSVTGTSDEQFFGPGTRLTVL.